This TCR beta chain came from a study of CXCR3-negative and CXCR3-positive naive CD8 T cells. Overall study results and limits: Memory cells showed distinct TRBV-TRBJ patterns, while the two naive subsets matched. Much lower diversity was found in memory CD8+ cells, while both naive subsets had comparably high diversity. Partly lower CXCR3 expression followed cryopreservation, and most assays relied on fresh PBMCs. Surface CD5 matched across naive subsets, and TRB CDR3 properties served to infer TCR strength. In CXCR3-positive naive cells, the TRB CDR3s were more hydrophobic than in CXCR3-negative naive cells.

Each TRB cDNA library was prepared by 5' RACE (with UMI labels). TCRdb reprocessed the 5' RACE reads and stores each CDR3 protein as one record, lacking DNA. This repertoire includes about 6,000 distinct CDR3 sequences. Per germline, CDR1 SEHNR and CDR2 FQNEAQ (reference sequence). The CDR3 length is 17 residues. This clonotype is called medium-sized (0.01 to 0.1%) based on its frequency. The antigen remains undetermined. The rearrangement uses TRBV7-9 and TRBJ2-5; TCRdb calls TRBD2, which cannot be checked without DNA. The TCR sequence derives from a human donor in good health. Some clones in this sample may be carry-over from other donors' samples. The sample was naive CXCR3+ CD8+ T cells from blood. Subset specified: CD45RO-CCR7+CD27+CD95- naive CD8+ T cells expressing CXCR3 (TNR3+). The CDR3 reads CASSPSRGSGSGKTQYF.